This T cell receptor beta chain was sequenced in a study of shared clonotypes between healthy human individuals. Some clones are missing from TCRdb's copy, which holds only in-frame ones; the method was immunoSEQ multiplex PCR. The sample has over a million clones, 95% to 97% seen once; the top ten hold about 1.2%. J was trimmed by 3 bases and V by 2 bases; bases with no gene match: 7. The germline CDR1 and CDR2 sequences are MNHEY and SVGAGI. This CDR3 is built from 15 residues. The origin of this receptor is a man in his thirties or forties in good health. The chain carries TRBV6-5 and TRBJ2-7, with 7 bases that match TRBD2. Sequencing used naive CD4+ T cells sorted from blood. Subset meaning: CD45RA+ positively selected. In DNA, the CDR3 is TGTGCCAGCAGTTACCCCGGGGAGGGCATCTACGAGCAGTACTTC. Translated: CASSYPGEGIYEQYF.